Following are 10 T cell receptor beta chains from one sample sequenced in a study of shared clonotypes between healthy human individuals. Repertoires were generated with immunoSEQ multiplex PCR, while TCRdb's copy carries only in-frame clones and drops some. The data contain a few million clones, 90% to 96% of them singletons. Specimen: naive CD4+ T cells sorted from blood. Subset indicated: CD45RA+ positively selected. The origin of the receptors is a man younger than 30 in good health.

The chain combines TRBV5-1 with TRBJ2-7, with D perhaps TRBD2 (6 bases). This CDR3 spans 17 amino acids. V was cut by 4 bases and J by 2 bases, with 22 bases left in between. Germline CDR1 SGHRS, CDR2 YFSETQ. CDR3 in DNA: TGCGCCAGCAGCCCCTGGGACTCCTGGACTTCGACCTACGAGCAGTACTTC. Protein sequence: CASSPWDSWTSTYEQYF.

The chain combines TRBV6-5 with TRBJ2-7, with 8 nucleotides matching TRBD1. V gave up 5 bases and J gave up 2 bases; unmatched junction bases: 5. The germline CDR1 and CDR2 sequences are MNHEY and SVGAGI. The CDR3 consists of 14 residues. CDR3 sequence reads: CASSPGGVTYEQYF. CDR3 sequence (DNA): TGTGCCAGCAGTCCAGGGGGCGTCACCTACGAGCAGTACTTC.

V usage is TRBV7-9 and J usage is TRBJ2-7; 7 positions match TRBD1. Germline V gene lookup returns CDR1 SEHNR and CDR2 FQNEAQ (reference sequence). V dropped 1 base and J dropped 6; count of bases not matched to a gene: 9. The length of the CDR3 is 15 residues. In DNA, the CDR3 is TGTGCCAGCAGCTTAGGGGGCGCCAGGGGGTCCGAGCAGTACTTC. Amino acid sequence: CASSLGGARGSEQYF.

V and J are TRBV10-1 and TRBJ1-1; D gene ambiguous. Germline V gives CDR1 WNHNN, CDR2 SYGVQD (reference sequence). The V end lost 3 bases, the J end lost 3 bases, and 8 bases lay between the germline ends. CDR3 size: 13 residues. CDR3 sequence: CASSETTDTEAFF. CDR3 bases: TGCGCCAGCAGTGAAACCACTGACACTGAAGCTTTCTTT.

CDR3 sequence: CASSPERAPVGELFF. CDR3 nucleotides: TGTGCCAGCAGCCCAGAAAGGGCGCCTGTAGGGGAGCTGTTTTTT. The J gene is TRBJ2-2, the V gene TRBV11-2; D remains unclear. The CDR3 is made up of 15 amino acids. Deletions cut 5 bases from V and 8 bases from J, with 18 bases between. Germline V lookup: CDR1 SGHAT, CDR2 FQNNGV. The entire variable domain, with the rest obtained from reference TRBV11-2 and TRBJ2-2, is as follows: EAGVAQSPRYKIIEKRQSVAFWCNPISGHATLYWYQQILGQGPKLLIQFQNNGVVDDSQLPKDRFSAERLKGVDSTLKIQPAKLEDSAVYLCASSPERAPVGELFFGEGSRLTVL.

The chain combines TRBV28 with TRBJ1-4; 11 bases map to TRBD1. The CDR3 has 20 residues. CDR1 and CDR2 (germline): MDHEN, SYDVKM. Losses at the gene ends were 3 bases for V and 0 bases for J; bases not matched to a gene: 12. DNA of the CDR3: TGTGCCAGCAGTTTCTGGACAGGGGGCCGCGAAGTTGCAACTAATGAAAAACTGTTTTTT. It codes for CASSFWTGGREVATNEKLFF.

Concerning this clone: Other DNA variants within this sample encode the same CDR3. V usage is TRBV9 and J usage is TRBJ2-5; D is unresolved. V lost 0 bases and J 1 base, leaving 7 bases between the germline ends. CDR3 length: 14 amino acids. From germline, CDR1 is SGDLS and CDR2 YYNGEE. CDR3 sequence reads: CASSVGSIQETQYF. The CDR3, as DNA: TGTGCCAGCAGCGTAGGTAGCATCCAAGAGACCCAGTACTTC.

On this clone itself: The same CDR3 arises from other DNA sequences in this sample as well. The chain links TRBV5-1 to TRBJ2-1; TRBD2 agrees at 8 bases. The V and J ends lost 4 bases and 2 bases, in that order; junction bases with no gene match: 2. This CDR3 is built from 14 residues. The germline CDR1 and CDR2 sequences are SGHRS and YFSETQ. The CDR3 here is CASSPGGTYNEQFF. In nucleotides, the CDR3 is TGCGCCAGCAGCCCGGGGGGGACCTACAATGAGCAGTTCTTC.

Remarks on this clone: The same CDR3 is also encoded by other DNA sequences in this sample. J is TRBJ1-3 and V is TRBV5-1; maybe TRBD1 (5 bases). The CDR3 spans 15 residues. Between the trimmed V and J ends, which lost 4 bases and 0 bases, there was a span of 11 bases. Germline-derived CDR1 and CDR2 are SGHRS and YFSETQ. The CDR3 protein is CASSATGGSGNTIYF. CDR3 sequence (DNA): TGCGCCAGCAGCGCAACAGGAGGCTCTGGAAACACCATATATTTT.

A note on this clone: Other DNA sequences from this sample encode an identical CDR3 as well. J is TRBJ1-4 and V is TRBV5-4; D might be TRBD1 (6 bases). The CDR3 is made up of 14 amino acids. Between the trimmed V and J ends, which lost 4 bases and 7 bases, there was a span of 14 bases. CDR1 is SGHNT, CDR2 YYREEE, per germline (reference sequence). The CDR3 reads CASSPGGFGEKLFF. CDR3 nucleotide sequence: TGTGCCAGCAGCCCGGGGGGCTTTGGTGAAAAACTGTTTTTT.